Listed below are T cell receptor beta chains from one sample, sequenced in a study of cytomegalovirus exposure and HLA in healthy donors. TCRdb's copy holds only in-frame clones and misses some; the assay was immunoSEQ multiplex PCR. Here the sample spans approximately 260,000 clones, approximately 91% being singletons. The specimen was PBMCs. These receptors all stem from a girl aged 2-10 years in good health and CMV-seronegative. CDR3s include the opening cysteine and the closing phenylalanine or tryptophan. Each record gives: V gene, D gene, CDR3 protein. The D gene is left open where the match is weak.

V gene: TRBV2
D gene: .
CDR3 protein: CASTYLGNQPQHF

V gene: TRBV18
D gene: .
CDR3 protein: CASSPPQSVFEKLFF

V gene: TRBV5-1
D gene: .
CDR3 protein: CASSLGVTTGGNTIYF

V gene: TRBV28
D gene: .
CDR3 protein: CASSFWGPGNQPQHF

V gene: TRBV30
D gene: TRBD1
CDR3 protein: CAWSVGQEGTDTQYF

V gene: TRBV7-2
D gene: TRBD1
CDR3 protein: CASSLGGTGVSGNTIYF

V gene: TRBV6-5
D gene: .
CDR3 protein: CASSYSNGVGTGELFF

V gene: TRBV5-1
D gene: TRBD2
CDR3 protein: CASSRAAGGPNEQFF

V gene: TRBV28
D gene: TRBD1
CDR3 protein: CASRPGQGGYNSPLHF

V gene: TRBV6-1
D gene: .
CDR3 protein: CASSEEGGSYEQYF

V gene: TRBV7-2
D gene: TRBD1
CDR3 protein: CASSLAGGSSGNTIYF

V gene: TRBV30
D gene: .
CDR3 protein: CAWSEGLSGYTF

V gene: TRBV6-1
D gene: .
CDR3 protein: CASKVDSSNYGYTF

V gene: TRBV30
D gene: .
CDR3 protein: CAWSVIGLQETQYF

V gene: TRBV11-3
D gene: .
CDR3 protein: CASSLYATEGNTGELFF

V gene: TRBV27
D gene: .
CDR3 protein: CASSLSRTDTQYF

V gene: TRBV9
D gene: .
CDR3 protein: CASSLSGWQPQHF

V gene: TRBV13
D gene: .
CDR3 protein: CASSNHPLQGSVLTF

V gene: TRBV9
D gene: TRBD2
CDR3 protein: CASSVDDGGAWNEQFF

V gene: TRBV6-1
D gene: .
CDR3 protein: CASSVERAYEQYF

V gene: TRBV5-1
D gene: .
CDR3 protein: CASSRPTLGDEQFF

V gene: TRBV28
D gene: .
CDR3 protein: CAITGPVRSSPLHF

V gene: TRBV30
D gene: .
CDR3 protein: CAWSVRGFSSYNEQFF

V gene: TRBV5-4
D gene: .
CDR3 protein: CASTREANQNYGYTF

V gene: TRBV7-6
D gene: .
CDR3 protein: CASSLDSGEQYF

V gene: TRBV6-5
D gene: .
CDR3 protein: CASSIDLGVYEQYF